This TCR beta chain originates from a study of early T cells in non-severe SARS-CoV-2 infection. Overall study context: Unpaired chains resulted from sequencing bulk RNA of unsorted whole blood.

Study-wide points: The study's VDJdb matching favored anti-spike CD8 responses and missed private and CD4 specificities.

This clonotype occurred many times. Its antigen remains unidentified. Individual cDNA molecules carried attached unique molecular identifiers. TCRdb re-analysed the 5' RACE reads in MiXCR, keeping a single row per CDR3 protein. The sample records roughly 28,000 distinct CDR3 sequences, 4% to 5% being singletons. The sample was whole blood. The clonotype was recovered from an adult who was a healthcare worker with PCR-confirmed SARS-CoV-2 infection or an uninfected control (not recorded which).

The CDR3 sequence: CSAQWTENTEAFF. DNA for the CDR3: TGCAGCGCCCAGTGGACCGAAAACACTGAAGCTTTCTTT. The V gene is TRBV29-1, the J gene TRBJ1-1; D gene ambiguous. Per the germline V gene, CDR1 is SQVTM and CDR2 is ANQGSEA. The length of the CDR3 is 13 residues. The ends were cut back, 7 bases at V and 2 bases at J, with 14 bases in the middle.